Included here is one T cell receptor beta chain sequence, with context. What it binds is not known. Method: immunoSEQ multiplex PCR; TCRdb's copy keeps in-frame clones and lacks some. Of 25,000 to 30,000 clones in the sample, over 75% were seen once. Germline V CDR1 and CDR2: SGHAT, FQNNGV. Trimming took off 1 base at V and 6 bases at J, with 12 bases between the two ends. The CDR3 has 14 amino acids. These data belong to a study of lymphopenia after photon versus proton radiotherapy. Study conclusions and caveats: Post-nadir diversity loss with photons came from oligoclonal expansion, particularly CD8+ Temra cells. Relative stability marked proton patients; photon patients lost diversity and naive cells. Larger post-nadir TCR diversity loss correlated inversely with survival in deceased patients.

The chain links TRBV11-2 to TRBJ1-1; D remains ambiguous. This material consisted of peripheral blood, taken from a patient treated with photon-based radiotherapy. The TCR was taken from a man between 50 and 59 years old with gastric cancer. DNA for the CDR3: TGTGCCAGCAGCTTAGTAGCGGGTTTCGCTGAAGCTTTCTTT. Protein sequence: CASSLVAGFAEAFF.